The clone carrying this T cell receptor (beta chain) was observed a single time. Germline assignment: CDR1 KGHSH and CDR2 LQKENI. Deletions cut 0 bases from V and 5 bases from J, with 7 bases between. The CDR3 spans 13 residues. These data come from a study of T cell changes during pregnancy in multiple sclerosis. Assay used: immunoSEQ multiplex PCR; TCRdb lists only in-frame clones, some missing. The repertoire includes some 81,000 clones, about 88% of them detected once, and 1.5% to 2% sits in the top ten. This sequence joins TRBV18 and TRBJ2-5; maybe TRBD2 (5 bases). This receptor was obtained from a female donor with multiple sclerosis, enrolled in a pregnancy study. Specimen: peripheral blood, collected before pregnancy. CDR3: CASSPPSGETQYF. The CDR3 nucleotides are TGTGCCAGCTCACCACCGTCGGGGGAGACCCAGTACTTC.